This TCR beta chain was sequenced in a study of T-cell memory formation after mild COVID-19. Study details: For the most part, TCR clusters were specific to one donor.

This clonotype was picked up a small number of times. The antigen remains unidentified. From the 5' RACE reads, TCRdb called clonotypes with MiXCR, one entry per CDR3 protein. Among 350,000 to 500,000 distinct CDR3 sequences, around 17% were seen once, and the ten largest hold roughly a fifth. Findings and caveats of the study: In pre-infection memory, a portion of responding clones appeared, which suggested that cross-reactive memory joined. Those CD4+ clones that contracted were mainly in CM and EM (CD8+ ones in EMRA).

CDR1 is WNHNN and CDR2 is SYGVQD in the germline V gene (reference sequence). The CDR3 is made up of 15 amino acids. V shed 0 bases, J shed 8 bases, and the junction held 4 bases outside the gene matches. This sequence originates from a man aged 18 to 30 who had mild COVID-19 (a few samples of this study predate the infection). Cell type and time point are not known. This chain uses TRBV10-1 with TRBJ2-4, with 10 positions matching TRBD1. Input material: PBMCs or a T cell subset sorted from them (not recorded which). This chain's CDR3 is CASSESRTGGYIQYF. The CDR3 DNA is TGCGCCAGCAGTGAGTCGAGGACAGGGGGTTACATTCAGTACTTC.